These 5 T cell receptor beta chains were sequenced from one sample in a study of CD8+ T cells in alopecia areata. Stated treatment: oral pan-JAK inhibitor, 5-10 mg twice daily. Reverse transcribed after extraction, RNA yielded cDNA as the sequencing template. Profiling relied on immunoSEQ multiplex PCR, and the TCRdb table lists in-frame clones only, not all of them. The repertoire holds 210,000 or so clones, with approximately 65% as singletons. The sequenced sample was CD4+ T cells sorted from blood, obtained at roughly week 45, from a patient treated with tofacitinib. The receptors shown here come from a human donor with alopecia areata.

The chain has TRBV5-1 and TRBJ1-2; D is unclear. The length of the CDR3 is 12 residues. V was trimmed by 5 bases and J by 5 bases, leaving 10 bases between them. Germline V lookup: CDR1 SGHRS, CDR2 YFSETQ. Here the CDR3 reads CASSLDQYGYTF. Written as DNA, the CDR3 is TGCGCCAGCAGTCTTGACCAGTATGGCTACACCTTC.

This chain uses TRBV18 with TRBJ2-1, with a tentative D call TRBD2 (5 bases). This CDR3 comprises 15 residues. V gave up 3 bases and J gave up 1 base, with 10 bases separating them. The germline gives CDR1 KGHSH, CDR2 LQKENI. The DNA for the CDR3 is TGTGCCAGCTCACCGGAGGCGAGATCCTACAATGAGCAGTTCTTC. Its translation: CASSPEARSYNEQFF. Combining the CDR3 with reference TRBV18 and TRBJ2-1 gives the whole variable domain NAGVMQNPRHLVRRRGQEARLRCSPMKGHSHVYWYRQLPEEGLKFMVYLQKENIIDESGMPKERFSAEFPKEGPSILRIQQVVRGDSAAYFCASSPEARSYNEQFFGPGTRLTVL.

The gene calls are TRBV6-5 and TRBJ1-2, with D possibly TRBD1 on 5 matching bases. The ends were cut back, 11 bases at V and 6 bases at J, with 19 bases in the middle. Germline assignment: CDR1 MNHEY and CDR2 SVGAGI. This CDR3 is built from 13 residues. The CDR3 nucleotides are TGTGCCGACATGACACCTGGAGGGGATGGCTACACCTTC. Its translation: CADMTPGGDGYTF.

The J gene is TRBJ2-7, the V gene TRBV10-3; TRBD1 aligns across 10 bases. The CDR3 spans 13 residues. Losses at the gene ends were 4 bases for V and 4 bases for J; bases not matched to a gene: 1. CDR1 and CDR2 (germline): ENHRY, SYGVKD. CDR3 protein: CAISGGQGYEQYF. The CDR3, as DNA: TGTGCCATCAGTGGGGGACAGGGGTACGAGCAGTACTTC.

This clone was observed a handful of times. The chain employs TRBV7-2 and TRBJ2-3; a possible D gene is TRBD2 (7 bases). Trimming removed 0 bases at V and 4 bases at J, with 14 bases between. The CDR3 totals 16 residues. The germline V gene has CDR1 SGHTA and CDR2 FQGNSA. As DNA, the CDR3 is TGTGCCAGCAGCTTAGCGACCGGGGGGCAGCCAGATACGCAGTATTTT. This translates into CASSLATGGQPDTQYF.